This entry concerns a single T cell receptor (beta chain). The data were taken from a study of shared clonotypes between healthy human individuals. Method: immunoSEQ multiplex PCR; TCRdb's copy keeps in-frame clones and lacks some. The sample carries a few million clones, 85% to 95% recorded once. CD45RO-negative, CCR7-positively selected cells formed the naive CD8 fraction, excluding terminally differentiated effector memory CD45RA+ cells. CDR1 SGHVS and CDR2 FNYEAQ come from the germline V gene. This CDR3 spans 15 amino acids. Trimming took off 5 bases at V and 4 bases at J, with 17 bases between the two ends.

The sequencing input was naive CD8+ T cells from PBMCs. The chain is built from TRBV7-6 and TRBJ1-2; D might be TRBD1 (5 bases). The TCR sequence derives from a man aged 18 to 30 in good health. Some clones in this sample may be carry-over from other donors' samples. CDR3: CASSRGGSTGYGYTF. The CDR3 DNA reads as TGTGCCAGCAGCCGCGGGGGATCGACCGGCTATGGCTACACCTTC.